The source of this T cell receptor (beta chain) is a study of shared clonotypes between healthy human individuals. Notes on the study in general: Tissue TCR repertoires likely differ from these blood-only repertoires. The generation probabilities recorded for non-shared clonotypes fell below those of clonotypes shared by all four donors.

The CDR3 extends over 16 amino acids. V was trimmed by 0 bases and J by 0 bases, leaving 11 bases between them. Germline-derived CDR1 and CDR2 are SGHRS and YFSETQ. This clone has only one observation. The antigen is undetermined. Partitioning of CD4+ cells yielded a CD45RA+ naive subset and a CD45RA-negative memory subset. Libraries were prepared by immunoSEQ multiplex PCR; TCRdb keeps only in-frame clonotypes and omits some of them. The table shows roughly 2,300,000 clones, with around 93% occurring only once. The chain has TRBV5-1 and TRBJ2-3; D is unresolved. The sample consisted of naive CD4+ T cells from PBMCs. As for subset: CD45RA+ positively selected. The clonotype comes from a man aged 18 to 35 in good health. Some clones in this sample may be carry-over from other donors' samples. The CDR3 here is CASSLALAVSTDTQYF. The CDR3 nucleotides read TGCGCCAGCAGCTTGGCGTTAGCCGTTAGCACAGATACGCAGTATTTT.